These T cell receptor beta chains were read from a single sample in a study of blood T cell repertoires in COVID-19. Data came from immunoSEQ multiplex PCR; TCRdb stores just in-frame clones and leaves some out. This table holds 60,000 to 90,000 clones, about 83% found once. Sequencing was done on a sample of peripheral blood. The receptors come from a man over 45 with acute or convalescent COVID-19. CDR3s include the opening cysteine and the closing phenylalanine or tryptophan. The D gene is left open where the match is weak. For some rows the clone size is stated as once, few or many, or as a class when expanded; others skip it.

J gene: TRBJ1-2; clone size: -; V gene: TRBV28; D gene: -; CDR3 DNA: TGTGCCAGCAGTTTGATTAATACGGGACAAGGCGGCTACACCTTC; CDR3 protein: CASSLINTGQGGYTF
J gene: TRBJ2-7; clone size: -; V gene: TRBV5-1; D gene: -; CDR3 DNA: TGCGCCAGCAGCTGGGAAGACAGCTCCTACGAGCAGTACTTC; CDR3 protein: CASSWEDSSYEQYF
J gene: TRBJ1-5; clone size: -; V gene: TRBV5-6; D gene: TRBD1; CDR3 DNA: TGTGCCAGCAGCTTGTGGACAGGGGGAAATCAGCCCCAGCATTTT; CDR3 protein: CASSLWTGGNQPQHF
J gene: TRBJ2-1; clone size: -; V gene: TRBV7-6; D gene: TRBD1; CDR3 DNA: TGTGCCAGCAGCTCCCAGGGGGCCAAGAGGTTCTTC; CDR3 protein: CASSSQGAKRFF
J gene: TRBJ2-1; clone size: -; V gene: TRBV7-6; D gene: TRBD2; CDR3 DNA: TGTGCCAGCAGCAGGGGACTAGCGGGAGGGGGTCATGAGCAGTTCTTC; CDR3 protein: CASSRGLAGGGHEQFF
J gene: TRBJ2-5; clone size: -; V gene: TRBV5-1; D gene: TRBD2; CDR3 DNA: TGCGCCAGCAGCCCTCATGGACTAGCGGGAGTAAAGGAGACCCAGTACTTC; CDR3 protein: CASSPHGLAGVKETQYF
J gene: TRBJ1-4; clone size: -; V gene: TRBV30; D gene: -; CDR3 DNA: TGTGCCTGGAGTGGGGGGGACTTTGAAAAACTGTTTTTT; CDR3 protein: CAWSGGDFEKLFF
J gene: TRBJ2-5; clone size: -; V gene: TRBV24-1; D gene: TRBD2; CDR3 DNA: TGTGCCACCTCTTCCCAATCAGCGGGGAGGCAAGAGACCCAGTACTTC; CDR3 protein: CATSSQSAGRQETQYF
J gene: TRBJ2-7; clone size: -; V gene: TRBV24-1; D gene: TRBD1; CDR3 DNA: TGTGCCACCAGTGAGGGACAGGGGGCTGATGAGCAGTACTTC; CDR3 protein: CATSEGQGADEQYF
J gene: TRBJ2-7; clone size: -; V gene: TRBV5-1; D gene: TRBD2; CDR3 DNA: TGCGCCAGCAGCTTGGAGTGGGGGGGCTCCTACGAGCAGTACTTC; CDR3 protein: CASSLEWGGSYEQYF
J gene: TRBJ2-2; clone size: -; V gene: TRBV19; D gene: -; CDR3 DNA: TGTGCCAGTAACCCGACAGGAGGTTCAGCGATCACCGGGGAGCTGTTTTTT; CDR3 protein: CASNPTGGSAITGELFF
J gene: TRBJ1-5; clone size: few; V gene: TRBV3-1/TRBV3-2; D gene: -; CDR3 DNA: TGTGCCAGCAGCCAACGCAGGGGAAATCAGCCCCAGCATTTT; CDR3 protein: CASSQRRGNQPQHF
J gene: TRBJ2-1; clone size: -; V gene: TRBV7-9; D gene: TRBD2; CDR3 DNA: TGTGCCAGCAGCCCAAACGACCATAGCGGGAGTCTGAACAATGAGCAGTTCTTC; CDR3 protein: CASSPNDHSGSLNNEQFF
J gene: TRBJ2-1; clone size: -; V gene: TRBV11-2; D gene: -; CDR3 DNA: TGTGCCAGCAGCTTAGGGCCCCACGACAGTTACAATGAGCAGTTCTTC; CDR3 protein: CASSLGPHDSYNEQFF
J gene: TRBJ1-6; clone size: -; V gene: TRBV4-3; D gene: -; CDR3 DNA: TGCGCCAGCAGCCAAGAGGGACTTGTGAATTCACCCCTCCACTTT; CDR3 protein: CASSQEGLVNSPLHF
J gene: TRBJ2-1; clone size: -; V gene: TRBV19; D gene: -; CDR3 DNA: TGTGCCAGTAGTCCTACAGGGAGCTCCTACAATGAGCAGTTCTTC; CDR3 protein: CASSPTGSSYNEQFF
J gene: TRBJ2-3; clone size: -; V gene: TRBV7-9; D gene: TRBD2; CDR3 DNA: TGTGCCAGCAGCCCGACTAGCGGGAGCACAGATACGCAGTATTTT; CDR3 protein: CASSPTSGSTDTQYF
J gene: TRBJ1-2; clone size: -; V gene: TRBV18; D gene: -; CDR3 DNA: TGTGCCAGCTCACCGGGGAGGGACTATGGCTACACCTTC; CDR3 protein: CASSPGRDYGYTF
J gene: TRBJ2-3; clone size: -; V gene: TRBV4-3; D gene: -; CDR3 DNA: TGCGCCAGCAGCCAAGATCCAGGGGCGGGGGCAAGCACAGATACGCAGTATTTT; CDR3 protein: CASSQDPGAGASTDTQYF
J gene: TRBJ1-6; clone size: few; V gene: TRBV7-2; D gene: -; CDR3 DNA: TGTGCCAGCAGCTTAAGGAGTCCGGGAATGGGGTCACCCCTCCACTTT; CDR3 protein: CASSLRSPGMGSPLHF
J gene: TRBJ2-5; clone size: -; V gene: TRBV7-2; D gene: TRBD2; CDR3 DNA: TGTGCCAGCAGTCGACTAGCGGGAGTTGAGACCCAGTACTTC; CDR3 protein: CASSRLAGVETQYF
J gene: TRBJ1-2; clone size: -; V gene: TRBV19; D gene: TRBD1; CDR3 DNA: TGTGCCAGCAATTCCGGGACAGGGTTCTATGGCTACACCTTC; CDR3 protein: CASNSGTGFYGYTF
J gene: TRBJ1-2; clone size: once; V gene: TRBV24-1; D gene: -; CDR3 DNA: TGTGCCACCAGCCCGGGGAGGGACTATGGCTACACCTTC; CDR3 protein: CATSPGRDYGYTF
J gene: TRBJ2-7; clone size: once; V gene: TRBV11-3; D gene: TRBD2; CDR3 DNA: TGTGCCAGCAGCTTGGCGGGGACTAGCGGGAACGAGCAGTACTTC; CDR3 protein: CASSLAGTSGNEQYF
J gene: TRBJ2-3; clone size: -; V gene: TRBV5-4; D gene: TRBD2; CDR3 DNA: TGTGCCAGCAGCTTAGATCTAGCGGAAGGCACAGATACGCAGTATTTT; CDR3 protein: CASSLDLAEGTDTQYF
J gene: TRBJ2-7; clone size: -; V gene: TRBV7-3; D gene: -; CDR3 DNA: TGTGCCAGCAGCTTACAGGGAGGTGTCTACGAGCAGTACTTC; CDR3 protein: CASSLQGGVYEQYF
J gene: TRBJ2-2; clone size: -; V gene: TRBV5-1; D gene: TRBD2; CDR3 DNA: TGCGCCAGCAGCCCCCGACGGGGGGGCGGGAACACCGGGGAGCTGTTTTTT; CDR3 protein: CASSPRRGGGNTGELFF
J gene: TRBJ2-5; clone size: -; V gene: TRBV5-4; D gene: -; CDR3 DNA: TGTGCCAGCAGATTACCAGGGTCCGAGGAGACCCAGTACTTC; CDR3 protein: CASRLPGSEETQYF
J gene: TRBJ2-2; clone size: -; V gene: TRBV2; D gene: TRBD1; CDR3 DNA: TGTGCCAGCAGTGCCGGGACAGGGGTTACCGGGGAGCTGTTTTTT; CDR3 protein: CASSAGTGVTGELFF
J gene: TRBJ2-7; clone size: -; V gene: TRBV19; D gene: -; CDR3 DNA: TGTGCCAGTAGTGACGGGAGACCCTACGAGCAGTACTTC; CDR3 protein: CASSDGRPYEQYF
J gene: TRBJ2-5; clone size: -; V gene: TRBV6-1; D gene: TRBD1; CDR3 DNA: TGTGCCAGCAGTGAAAACAGGGGATACGAGACCCAGTACTTC; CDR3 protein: CASSENRGYETQYF
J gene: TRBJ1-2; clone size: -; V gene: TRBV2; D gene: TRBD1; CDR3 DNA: TGTGCCAGCAGGAGACCGGGACAGGGACCCATTGGGACGGGCTACACCTTC; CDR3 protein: CASRRPGQGPIGTGYTF
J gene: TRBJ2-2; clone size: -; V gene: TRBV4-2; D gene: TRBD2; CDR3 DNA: TGTGCCAGCAGCCGTTGGACTAGCGGGGATAACACCGGGGAGCTGTTTTTT; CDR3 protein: CASSRWTSGDNTGELFF
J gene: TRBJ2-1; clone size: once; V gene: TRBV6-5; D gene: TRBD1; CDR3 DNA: TGTGCCAGCAGTTACTCGTCGACAGGGGGCTTTGAGCAGTTCTTC; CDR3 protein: CASSYSSTGGFEQFF
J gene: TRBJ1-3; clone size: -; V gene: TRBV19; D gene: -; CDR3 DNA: TGTGCCAGTAGTATTCGCCCAGGGGCTGTTGGAAACACCATATATTTT; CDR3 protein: CASSIRPGAVGNTIYF
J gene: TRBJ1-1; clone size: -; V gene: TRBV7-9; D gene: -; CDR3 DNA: TGTGCCAGCAGCTTAATAGGGGGTTCTGAAGCTTTCTTT; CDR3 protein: CASSLIGGSEAFF
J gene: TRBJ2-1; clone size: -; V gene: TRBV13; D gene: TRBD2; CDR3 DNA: TGTGCCAGCAGTTTAGGGGCCGGGAGGGCCGGGGATGAGCAGTTCTTC; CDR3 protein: CASSLGAGRAGDEQFF
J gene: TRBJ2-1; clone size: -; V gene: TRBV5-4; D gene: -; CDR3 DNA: TGTGCCAGCAGCTTGGGAGGAGCGGTTGGGGACAATGAGCAGTTCTTC; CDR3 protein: CASSLGGAVGDNEQFF
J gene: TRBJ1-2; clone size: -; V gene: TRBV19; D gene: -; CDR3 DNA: TGTGCCAGCTCCCCCGGGACTTCCTTAGGCTACACCTTC; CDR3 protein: CASSPGTSLGYTF
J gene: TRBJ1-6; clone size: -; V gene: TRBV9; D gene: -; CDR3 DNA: TGTGCCAGCAGTCTTGGGAGCTCCTATAATTCACCCCTCCACTTT; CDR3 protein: CASSLGSSYNSPLHF
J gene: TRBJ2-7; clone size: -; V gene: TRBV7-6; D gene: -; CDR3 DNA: TGTGCCAGCAGCTTAACCCTGAGCTCCTACGAGCAGTACTTC; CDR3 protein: CASSLTLSSYEQYF
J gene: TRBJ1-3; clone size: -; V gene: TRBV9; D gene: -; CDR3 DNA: TGTGCCAGCAGTGATCAACTTTCTTCGGGAAACACCATATATTTT; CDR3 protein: CASSDQLSSGNTIYF
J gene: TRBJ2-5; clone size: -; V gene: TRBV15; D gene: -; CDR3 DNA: TGTGCCACCAGCCACCACGAACAGGTTTGGGAGACCCAGTACTTC; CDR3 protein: CATSHHEQVWETQYF
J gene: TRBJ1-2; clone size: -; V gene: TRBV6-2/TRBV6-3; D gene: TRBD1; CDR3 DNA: TGTGCCAGCAGTTACGGGACAGGACGCGGCTATGGCTACACCTTC; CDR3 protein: CASSYGTGRGYGYTF
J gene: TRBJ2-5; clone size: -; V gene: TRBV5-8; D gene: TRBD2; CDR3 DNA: TGTGCCAGCAGCTTTTCTCCTAGCGGGAAAGAGACCCAGTACTTC; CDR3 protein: CASSFSPSGKETQYF
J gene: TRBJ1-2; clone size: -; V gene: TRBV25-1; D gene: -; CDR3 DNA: TGTGCCAGCTCCGGCCCTAGGGGCGTATTTGGCTACACCTTC; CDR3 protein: CASSGPRGVFGYTF
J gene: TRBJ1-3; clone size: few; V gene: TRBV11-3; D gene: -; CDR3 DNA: TGTGCCAGCAGCTTAGAGGGAGGAACTGGAAACACCATATATTTT; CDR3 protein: CASSLEGGTGNTIYF
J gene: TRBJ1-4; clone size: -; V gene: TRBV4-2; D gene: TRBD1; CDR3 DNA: TGTGCCAGCAGCCAGTCGGACAGGGACGAAAAACTGTTTTTT; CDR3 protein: CASSQSDRDEKLFF
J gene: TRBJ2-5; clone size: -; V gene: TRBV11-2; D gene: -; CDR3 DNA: TGTGCCAGCAGCCCATACGGTCAATCGGAGACCCAGTACTTC; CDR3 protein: CASSPYGQSETQYF
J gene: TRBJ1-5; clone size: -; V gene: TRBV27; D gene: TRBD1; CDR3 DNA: TGTGCCAGCAGCGATGACAGGGGGAAACAGCCCCAGCATTTT; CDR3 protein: CASSDDRGKQPQHF
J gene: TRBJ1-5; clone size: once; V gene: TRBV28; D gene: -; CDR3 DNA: TGTGCCAGCAGTTTCTCCGTTGGAGGTAGCAATCAGCCCCAGCATTTT; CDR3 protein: CASSFSVGGSNQPQHF
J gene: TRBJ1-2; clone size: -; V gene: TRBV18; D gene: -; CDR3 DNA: TGTGCCAGCTCACCGGGACAACAAGGGGTGATGGGCTACACCTTC; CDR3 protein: CASSPGQQGVMGYTF
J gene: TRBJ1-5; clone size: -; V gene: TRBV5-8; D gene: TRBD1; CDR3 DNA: TGTGCCAGCAGCTTGGGACAGGGTCGGGTGGATCAGCCCCAGCATTTT; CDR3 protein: CASSLGQGRVDQPQHF
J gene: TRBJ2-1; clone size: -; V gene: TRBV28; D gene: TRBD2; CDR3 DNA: TGTGCCAGCAGCTCCCCCGTCGAAGCGGGGACCAATGAGCAGTTCTTC; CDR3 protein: CASSSPVEAGTNEQFF
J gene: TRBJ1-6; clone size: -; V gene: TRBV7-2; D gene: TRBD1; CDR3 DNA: TGTGCCAGCAGCTTAGCCGGACAGGGGAATCTCCACTTT; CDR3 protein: CASSLAGQGNLHF
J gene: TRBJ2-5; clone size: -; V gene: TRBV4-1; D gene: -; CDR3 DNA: TGCGCCAGCAGCCAAGTCCCGGGACAAGAGACCCAGTACTTC; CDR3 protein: CASSQVPGQETQYF
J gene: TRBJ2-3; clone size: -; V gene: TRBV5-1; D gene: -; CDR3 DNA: TGCGCCAGCAGCTTGTTCAGCGTTGGAGATACGCAGTATTTT; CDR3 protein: CASSLFSVGDTQYF
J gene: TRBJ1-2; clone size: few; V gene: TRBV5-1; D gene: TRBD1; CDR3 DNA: TGCGCCACTCCCCGGGACAGGGGGACTGGCTACACCTTC; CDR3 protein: CATPRDRGTGYTF
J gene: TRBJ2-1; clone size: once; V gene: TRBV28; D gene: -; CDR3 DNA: TGTGCCAGCACCGAACAGAGCTCCTACAATGAGCAGTTCTTC; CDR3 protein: CASTEQSSYNEQFF
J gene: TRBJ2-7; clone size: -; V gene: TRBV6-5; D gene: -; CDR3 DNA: TGTGCCAGCAGTTACTCTCGACAGACCTACGAGCAGTACTTC; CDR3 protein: CASSYSRQTYEQYF